This T cell receptor (beta chain) was sequenced for a study of T cell responses to AZD1222 COVID-19 vaccine. The CDR3 is 12 residues long. V gave up 7 bases and J gave up 11 bases; unmatched junction bases: 8. Germline V gene sequence: CDR1 MNHEY, CDR2 SVGAGI. Data came from immunoSEQ multiplex PCR; TCRdb stores just in-frame clones and leaves some out. This table holds about 170,000 clones, approximately 95% found once. The sequence came from an adult in good health. The chain combines TRBV6-5 with TRBJ1-1; TRBD1 matches at 9 bases. Sequenced material: peripheral blood, taken on day 0 of AZD1222 vaccination. CDR3 coding DNA: TGTGCCAGCAAGACAGGGGGATCGTGGGCTTTCTTT. It codes for CASKTGGSWAFF.